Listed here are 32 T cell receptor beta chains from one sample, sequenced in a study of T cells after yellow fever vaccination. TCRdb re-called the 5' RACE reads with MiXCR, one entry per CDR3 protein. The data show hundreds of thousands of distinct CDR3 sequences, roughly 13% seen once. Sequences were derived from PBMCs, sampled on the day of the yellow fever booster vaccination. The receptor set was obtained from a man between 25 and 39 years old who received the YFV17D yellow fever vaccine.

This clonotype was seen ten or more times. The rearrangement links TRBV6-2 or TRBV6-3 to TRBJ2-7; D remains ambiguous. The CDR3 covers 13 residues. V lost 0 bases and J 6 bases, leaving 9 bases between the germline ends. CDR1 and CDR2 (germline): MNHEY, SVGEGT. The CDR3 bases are TGTGCCAGCAGTTACTCTCCGGCCCTCGAGCAGTACTTC. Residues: CASSYSPALEQYF.

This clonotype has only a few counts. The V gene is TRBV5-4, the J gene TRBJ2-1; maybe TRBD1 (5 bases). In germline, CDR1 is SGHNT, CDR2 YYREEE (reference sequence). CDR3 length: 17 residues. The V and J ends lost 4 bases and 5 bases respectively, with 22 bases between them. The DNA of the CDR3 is TGTGCCAGCAGCCTCGATTCTATGGGGCTTGTACACAATGAGCAGTTCTTC. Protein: CASSLDSMGLVHNEQFF.

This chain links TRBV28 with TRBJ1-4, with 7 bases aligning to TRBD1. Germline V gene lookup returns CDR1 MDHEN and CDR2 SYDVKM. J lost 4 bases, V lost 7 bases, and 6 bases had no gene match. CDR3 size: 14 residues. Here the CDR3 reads CASTETGNNEKLFF. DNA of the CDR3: TGTGCCAGCACGGAGACAGGGAATAATGAAAAACTGTTTTTT.

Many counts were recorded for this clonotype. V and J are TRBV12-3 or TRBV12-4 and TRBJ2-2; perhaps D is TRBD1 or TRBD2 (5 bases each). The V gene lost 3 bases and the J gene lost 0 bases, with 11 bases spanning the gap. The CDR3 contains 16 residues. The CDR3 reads CASSFEGPPNTGELFF. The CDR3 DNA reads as TGTGCCAGCAGTTTCGAGGGGCCTCCGAACACCGGGGAGCTGTTTTTT.

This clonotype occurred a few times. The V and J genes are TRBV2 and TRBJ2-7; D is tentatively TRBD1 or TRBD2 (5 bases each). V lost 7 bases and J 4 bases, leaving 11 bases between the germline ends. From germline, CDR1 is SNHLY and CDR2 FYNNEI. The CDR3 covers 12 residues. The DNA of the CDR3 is TGTGCCAGCAATAGGGGACGGTACGAGCAGTACTTC. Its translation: CASNRGRYEQYF.

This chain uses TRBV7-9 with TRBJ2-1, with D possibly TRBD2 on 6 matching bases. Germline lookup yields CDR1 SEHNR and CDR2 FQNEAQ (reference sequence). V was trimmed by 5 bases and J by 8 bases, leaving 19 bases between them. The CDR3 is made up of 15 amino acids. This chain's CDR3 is CASSPWGESVDEQFF. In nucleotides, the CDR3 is TGTGCCAGCAGCCCTTGGGGGGAGAGCGTGGATGAGCAGTTCTTC.

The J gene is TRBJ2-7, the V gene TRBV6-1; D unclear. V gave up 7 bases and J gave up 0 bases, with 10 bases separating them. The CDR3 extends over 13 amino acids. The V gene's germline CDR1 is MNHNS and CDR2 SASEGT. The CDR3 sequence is CASKRTLSYEQYF. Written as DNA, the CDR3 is TGTGCCAGCAAGAGGACCCTCTCCTACGAGCAGTACTTC.

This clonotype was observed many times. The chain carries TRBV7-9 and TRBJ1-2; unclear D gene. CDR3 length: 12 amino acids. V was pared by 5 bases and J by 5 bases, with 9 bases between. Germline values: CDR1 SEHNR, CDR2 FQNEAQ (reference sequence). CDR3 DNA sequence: TGTGCCAGCAGCCATGGACCATATGGCTACACCTTC. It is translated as CASSHGPYGYTF.

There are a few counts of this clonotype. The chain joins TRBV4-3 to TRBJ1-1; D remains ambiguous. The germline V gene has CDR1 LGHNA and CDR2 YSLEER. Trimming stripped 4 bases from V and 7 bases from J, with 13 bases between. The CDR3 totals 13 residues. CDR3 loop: CASSRGRWDEAFF. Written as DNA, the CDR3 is TGCGCCAGCAGCCGAGGGAGATGGGATGAAGCTTTCTTT.

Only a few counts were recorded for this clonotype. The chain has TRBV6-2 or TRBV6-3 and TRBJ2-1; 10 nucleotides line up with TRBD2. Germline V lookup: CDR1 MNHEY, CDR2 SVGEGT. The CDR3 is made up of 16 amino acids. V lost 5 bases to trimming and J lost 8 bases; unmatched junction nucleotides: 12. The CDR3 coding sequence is TGTGCCAGCAGTATCCGCCCTAGCGGGAGATCCGATGAGCAGTTCTTC. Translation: CASSIRPSGRSDEQFF.

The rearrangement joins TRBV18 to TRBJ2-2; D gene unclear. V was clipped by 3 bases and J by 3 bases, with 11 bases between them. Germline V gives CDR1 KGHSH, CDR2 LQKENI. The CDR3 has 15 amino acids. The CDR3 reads CASSPGYLDTGELFF. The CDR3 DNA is TGTGCCAGCTCACCGGGCTATTTGGACACCGGGGAGCTGTTTTTT.

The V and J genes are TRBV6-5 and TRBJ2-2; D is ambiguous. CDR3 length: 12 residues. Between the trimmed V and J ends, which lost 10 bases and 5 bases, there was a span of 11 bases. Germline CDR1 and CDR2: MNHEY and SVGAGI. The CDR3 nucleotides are TGTGCCACCAAATTCCTGACCGGGGAGCTGTTTTTT. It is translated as CATKFLTGELFF.

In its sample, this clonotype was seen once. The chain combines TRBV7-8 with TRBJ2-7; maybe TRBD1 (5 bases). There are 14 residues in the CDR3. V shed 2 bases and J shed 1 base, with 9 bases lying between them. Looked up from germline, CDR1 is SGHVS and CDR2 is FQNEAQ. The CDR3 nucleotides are TGTGCCAGCAGCTTAATACAGGCATCCTACGAGCAGTACTTC. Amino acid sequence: CASSLIQASYEQYF.

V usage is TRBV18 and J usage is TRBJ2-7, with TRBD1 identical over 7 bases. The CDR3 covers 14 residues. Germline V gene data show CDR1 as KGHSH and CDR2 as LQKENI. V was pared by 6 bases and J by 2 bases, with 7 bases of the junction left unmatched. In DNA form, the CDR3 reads TGTGCCAGCTCGCCTATAACAGGGGCCTACGAGCAGTACTTC. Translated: CASSPITGAYEQYF.

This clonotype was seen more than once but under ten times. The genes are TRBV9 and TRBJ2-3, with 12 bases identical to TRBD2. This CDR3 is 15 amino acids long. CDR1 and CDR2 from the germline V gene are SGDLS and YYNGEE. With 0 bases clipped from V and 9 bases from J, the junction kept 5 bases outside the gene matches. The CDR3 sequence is CASSVATSGSKTQYF. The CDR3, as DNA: TGTGCCAGCAGCGTAGCGACTAGCGGGAGCAAGACGCAGTATTTT.

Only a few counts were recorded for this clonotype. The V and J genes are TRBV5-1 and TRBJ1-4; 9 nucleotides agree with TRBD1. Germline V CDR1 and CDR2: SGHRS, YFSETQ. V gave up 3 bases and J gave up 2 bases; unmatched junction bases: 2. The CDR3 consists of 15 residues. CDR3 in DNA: TGCGCCAGCAGCTGGGACAGGGTGACTAATGAAAAACTGTTTTTT. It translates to CASSWDRVTNEKLFF.

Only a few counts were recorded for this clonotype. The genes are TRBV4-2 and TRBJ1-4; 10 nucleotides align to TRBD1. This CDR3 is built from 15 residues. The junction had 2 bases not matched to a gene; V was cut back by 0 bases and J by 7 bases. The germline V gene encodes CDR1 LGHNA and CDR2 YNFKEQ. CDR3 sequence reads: CASSQEGDRGEKLFF. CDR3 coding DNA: TGTGCCAGCAGCCAAGAAGGGGACAGGGGTGAAAAACTGTTTTTT.

The DNA for the CDR3 is TGCAGCGTTGAGGTCGGGCTAGCGGGAGAAGGGGACTGGCGCACAGATACGCAGTATTTT. Its protein is CSVEVGLAGEGDWRTDTQYF. The genes are TRBV29-1 and TRBJ2-3, with 10 bases aligning to TRBD2. V shed 3 bases, J shed 1 base, and the junction held 19 bases outside the gene matches. This CDR3 is built from 20 residues. CDR1 SQVTM and CDR2 ANQGSEA come from the germline V gene.

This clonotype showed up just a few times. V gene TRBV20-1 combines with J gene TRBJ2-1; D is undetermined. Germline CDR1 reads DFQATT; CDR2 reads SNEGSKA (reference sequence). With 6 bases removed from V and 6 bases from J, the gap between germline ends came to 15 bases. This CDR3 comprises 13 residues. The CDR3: CSALPPGRNEQFF. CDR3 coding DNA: TGCAGTGCCCTCCCGCCAGGTCGCAATGAGCAGTTCTTC.

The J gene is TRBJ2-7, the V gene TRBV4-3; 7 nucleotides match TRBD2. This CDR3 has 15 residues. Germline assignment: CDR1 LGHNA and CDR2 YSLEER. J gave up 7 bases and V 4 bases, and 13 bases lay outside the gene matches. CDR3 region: CASSPEAGNLGEQYF. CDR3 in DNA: TGCGCCAGCAGCCCGGAAGCGGGGAATCTAGGGGAGCAGTACTTC.

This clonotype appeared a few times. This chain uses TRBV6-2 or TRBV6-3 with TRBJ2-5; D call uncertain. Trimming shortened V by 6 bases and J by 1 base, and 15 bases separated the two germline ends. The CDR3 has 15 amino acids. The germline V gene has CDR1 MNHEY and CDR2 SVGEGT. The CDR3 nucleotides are TGTGCCAGCAGCCACACGGGCGCCAGCCAAGAGACCCAGTACTTC. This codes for CASSHTGASQETQYF.

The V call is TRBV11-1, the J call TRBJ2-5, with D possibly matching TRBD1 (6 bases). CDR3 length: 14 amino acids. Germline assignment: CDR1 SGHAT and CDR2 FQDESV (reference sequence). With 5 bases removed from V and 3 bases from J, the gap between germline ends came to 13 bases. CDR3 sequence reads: CASSLNRDKETQYF. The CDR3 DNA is TGTGCCAGCAGCCTCAACAGGGACAAAGAGACCCAGTACTTC. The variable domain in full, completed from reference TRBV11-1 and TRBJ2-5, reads EAEVAQSPRYKITEKSQAVAFWCDPISGHATLYWYRQILGQGPELLVQFQDESVVDDSQLPKDRFSAERLKGVDSTLKIQPAELGDSAMYLCASSLNRDKETQYFGPGTRLLVL.

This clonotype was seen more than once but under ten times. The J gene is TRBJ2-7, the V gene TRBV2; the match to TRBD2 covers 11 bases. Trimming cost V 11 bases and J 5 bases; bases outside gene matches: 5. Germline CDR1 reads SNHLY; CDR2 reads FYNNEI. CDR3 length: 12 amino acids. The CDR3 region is CAGTGLADEQYF. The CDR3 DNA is TGTGCCGGGACGGGACTAGCGGACGAGCAGTACTTC.

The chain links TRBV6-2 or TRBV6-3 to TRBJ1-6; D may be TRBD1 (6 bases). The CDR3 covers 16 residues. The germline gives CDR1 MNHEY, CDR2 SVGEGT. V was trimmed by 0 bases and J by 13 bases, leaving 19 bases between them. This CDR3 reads CASSYSLGATGEPLHF. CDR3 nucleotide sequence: TGTGCCAGCAGTTACTCCCTTGGGGCGACAGGAGAGCCCCTCCACTTT.

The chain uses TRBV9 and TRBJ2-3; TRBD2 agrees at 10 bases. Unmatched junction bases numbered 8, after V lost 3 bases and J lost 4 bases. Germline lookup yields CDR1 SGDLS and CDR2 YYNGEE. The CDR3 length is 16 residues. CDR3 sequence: CASSEELAGRADTQYF. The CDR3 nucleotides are TGTGCCAGCAGCGAGGAACTAGCGGGAAGGGCAGATACGCAGTATTTT.

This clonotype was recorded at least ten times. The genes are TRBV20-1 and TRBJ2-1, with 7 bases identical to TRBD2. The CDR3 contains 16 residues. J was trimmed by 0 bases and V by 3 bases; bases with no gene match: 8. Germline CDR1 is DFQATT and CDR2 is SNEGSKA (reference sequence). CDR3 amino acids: CSARSSSGRSYNEQFF. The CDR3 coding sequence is TGCAGTGCTAGGAGCTCTAGCGGCCGCTCCTACAATGAGCAGTTCTTC.

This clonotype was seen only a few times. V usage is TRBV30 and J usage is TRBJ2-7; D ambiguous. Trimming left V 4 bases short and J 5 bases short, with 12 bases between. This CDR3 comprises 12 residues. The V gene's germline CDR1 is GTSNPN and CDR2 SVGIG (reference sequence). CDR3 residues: CAWNRAGHEQYF. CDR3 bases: TGTGCCTGGAATAGGGCAGGCCACGAGCAGTACTTC.

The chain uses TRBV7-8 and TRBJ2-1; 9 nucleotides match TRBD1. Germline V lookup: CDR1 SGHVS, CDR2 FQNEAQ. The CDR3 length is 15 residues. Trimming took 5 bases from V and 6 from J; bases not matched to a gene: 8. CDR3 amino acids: CASSQLGQGSNEQFF. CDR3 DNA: TGTGCCAGCAGCCAGCTGGGACAGGGTAGCAATGAGCAGTTCTTC.

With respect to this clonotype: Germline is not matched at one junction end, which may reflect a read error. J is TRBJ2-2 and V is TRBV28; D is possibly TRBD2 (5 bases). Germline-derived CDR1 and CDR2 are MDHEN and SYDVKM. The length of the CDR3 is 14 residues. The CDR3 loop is CTSSPDFTTGEVFF. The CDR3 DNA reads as TGTACCAGCAGTCCGGACTTTACTACGGGTGAGGTGTTTTTT.

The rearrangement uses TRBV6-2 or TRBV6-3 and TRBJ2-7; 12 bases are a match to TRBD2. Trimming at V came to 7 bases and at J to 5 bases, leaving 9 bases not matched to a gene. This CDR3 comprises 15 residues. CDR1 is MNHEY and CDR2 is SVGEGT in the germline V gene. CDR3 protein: CASTPGLAGKDEQYF. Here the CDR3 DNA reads TGTGCCAGCACCCCCGGACTAGCGGGAAAAGACGAGCAGTACTTC.

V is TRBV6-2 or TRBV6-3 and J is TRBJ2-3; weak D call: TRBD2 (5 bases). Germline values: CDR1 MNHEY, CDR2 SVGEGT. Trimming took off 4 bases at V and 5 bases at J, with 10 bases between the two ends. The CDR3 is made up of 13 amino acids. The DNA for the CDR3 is TGTGCCAGCAGTTTTAGGGCGGGAGATACGCAGTATTTT. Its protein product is CASSFRAGDTQYF.

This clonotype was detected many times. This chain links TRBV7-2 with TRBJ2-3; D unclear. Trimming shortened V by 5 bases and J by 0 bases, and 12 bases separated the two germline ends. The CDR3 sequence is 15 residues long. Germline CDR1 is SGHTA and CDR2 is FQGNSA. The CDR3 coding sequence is TGTGCCAGCAGCAATCAATTCACTAGCACAGATACGCAGTATTTT. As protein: CASSNQFTSTDTQYF.